The 18 T cell receptor beta chains in this list originate from one sample, sequenced in a study of PD-1 blockade in classical Hodgkin lymphoma. Each patient relapsed following autologous stem cell transplantation, and prior brentuximab vedotin exposure differed. Assay used: immunoSEQ multiplex PCR; TCRdb lists only in-frame clones, some missing. This table has approximately 99,000 clones, about 88% appearing once. Sequences were derived from peripheral blood mononuclear cells (PBMCs), sampled before the second cycle of nivolumab. The receptors were gathered from a human donor with classical Hodgkin lymphoma.

V and J are TRBV27 and TRBJ2-1; D may be TRBD2 (5 bases). Trimming removed 5 bases from V and 0 bases from J, with 26 bases in between. CDR1 is MNHEY, CDR2 SMNVEV, per germline (reference sequence). This CDR3 contains 20 residues. In nucleotides, the CDR3 is TGTGCCAGCAGTCCCCTCGAGATTAGGGAGAGGGAGAGCTCCTACAATGAGCAGTTCTTC. Protein sequence: CASSPLEIRERESSYNEQFF.

This chain's CDR3 is CASSQDQGQGAYEQYF. CDR3 in DNA: TGCGCCAGCAGCCAAGATCAGGGACAGGGGGCCTACGAGCAGTACTTC. V gene TRBV4-1 combines with J gene TRBJ2-7; 11 bases line up with TRBD1. There are 16 residues in the CDR3. CDR1 and CDR2 from the germline V gene are MGHRA and YSYEKL. J lost 2 bases, V lost 0 bases, and 3 bases had no gene match.

As concerns this clone: Other DNA sequences in this specimen translate into the identical CDR3. The chain carries TRBV2 and TRBJ1-1; D may be TRBD1 (6 bases). The ends were cut back, 6 bases at V and 4 bases at J, with 12 bases in the middle. In germline, CDR1 is SNHLY, CDR2 FYNNEI. The CDR3 runs 13 residues. CDR3 sequence: CASRDRPGTEAFF. DNA of the CDR3: TGTGCCAGCAGGGACAGACCGGGCACTGAAGCTTTCTTT.

In DNA, the CDR3 is TGTGCCAGCAGTCCTCTCGAGGGACTAGCGCTCTACGAGCAGTACTTC. It codes for CASSPLEGLALYEQYF. The chain is built from TRBV28 and TRBJ2-7; TRBD2 agrees at 10 bases. Germline values: CDR1 MDHEN, CDR2 SYDVKM. J was trimmed by 3 bases and V by 5 bases; bases with no gene match: 10. This CDR3 contains 16 residues.

The rearrangement joins TRBV19 to TRBJ2-7, with D perhaps TRBD2 (7 bases). The CDR3 totals 15 residues. CDR1 and CDR2 from the germline V gene are LNHDA and SQIVND (reference sequence). Deletions cut 3 bases from V and 4 bases from J, with 16 bases between. The CDR3 sequence is CASSIGGGSLYEQYF. CDR3 sequence (DNA): TGTGCCAGTAGTATTGGGGGCGGGAGCTTGTACGAGCAGTACTTC.

The V call is TRBV7-2, the J call TRBJ1-2, with 9 positions matching TRBD1. This CDR3 is 13 amino acids long. The germline CDR1 and CDR2 sequences are SGHTA and FQGNSA. V trimming: 5 bases; J trimming: 8 bases; junction bases outside the gene matches: 6. CDR3 residues: CASSPTGGLGYTF. The CDR3 DNA reads TGTGCCAGCAGCCCGACAGGGGGTCTAGGCTACACCTTC.

The chain uses TRBV30 and TRBJ1-5; D ambiguous. In germline, CDR1 is GTSNPN, CDR2 SVGIG (reference sequence). The CDR3 runs 13 residues. V gave up 0 bases and J gave up 8 bases, with 11 bases separating them. The CDR3 coding sequence is TGTGCCTGGAGTGTACGGGTTAGAGAGCCCCAGCATTTT. Translated: CAWSVRVREPQHF.

This clone showed up just once. The chain uses TRBV5-4 and TRBJ2-5; D is possibly TRBD2 (6 bases). V shed 1 base and J shed 5 bases, with 9 bases lying between them. Germline V CDR1 and CDR2: SGHNT, YYREEE (reference sequence). There are 13 residues in the CDR3. The CDR3 DNA follows: TGTGCCAGCAGCTTGTTCGGAGGGGAGACCCAGTACTTC. This gives the protein CASSLFGGETQYF.

This clone was recorded only once. The chain links TRBV7-2 to TRBJ2-7; the match to TRBD2 covers 8 bases. J gave up 2 bases and V 1 base, and 4 bases lay outside the gene matches. The germline CDR1 and CDR2 sequences are SGHTA and FQGNSA. The CDR3 is made up of 15 amino acids. The CDR3 protein is CASSLGTSLPYEQYF. The CDR3 DNA is TGTGCCAGCAGCTTAGGGACTAGCTTACCCTACGAGCAGTACTTC.

DNA for the CDR3: TGTGCCAGCAGCGGCTCGCGGGGAGCTTTCTTT. Translating gives CASSGSRGAFF. The V and J genes are TRBV6-5 and TRBJ1-1; D is unclear. This CDR3 has 11 amino acids. V lost 6 bases to trimming and J lost 10 bases, with 12 bases between them. The germline V gene encodes CDR1 MNHEY and CDR2 SVGAGI.

DNA for the CDR3: TGCGCCAGCAGCTTGGGGCTAGCGGTTTTCTACGAGCAGTACTTC. This gives the protein CASSLGLAVFYEQYF. The genes are TRBV5-1 and TRBJ2-7; 7 positions agree with TRBD2. The germline V gene has CDR1 SGHRS and CDR2 YFSETQ. This CDR3 comprises 15 residues. After removal of 0 bases from V and 3 bases from J, the junction contained 6 bases not matched to a gene.

This chain joins TRBV27 and TRBJ1-2; maybe TRBD1 (5 bases). This CDR3 is 13 amino acids long. Per germline, CDR1 MNHEY and CDR2 SMNVEV (reference sequence). V gave up 6 bases and J gave up 3 bases, with 11 bases separating them. The CDR3 sequence is CASRPTGDYGYTF. The DNA of the CDR3 is TGTGCCAGCAGACCTACAGGAGACTATGGCTACACCTTC.

The chain has TRBV2 and TRBJ2-1, with TRBD2 matching over 13 bases. This CDR3 is 16 amino acids long. V shed 4 bases and J 7 bases; nucleotides not matched to a gene: 7. Germline CDR1 and CDR2: SNHLY and FYNNEI. The CDR3 is CASSVTSGRVMNEQFF. DNA of the CDR3: TGTGCCAGCAGTGTTACTAGCGGGAGGGTAATGAATGAGCAGTTCTTC.

V gene TRBV29-1 combines with J gene TRBJ1-4; D is possibly TRBD1 (5 bases). CDR1 and CDR2 from the germline V gene are SQVTM and ANQGSEA. With 5 bases removed from V and 3 bases from J, the gap between germline ends came to 13 bases. The CDR3 has 14 residues. The CDR3 bases are TGCAGCGTTCCCACCGGGGCCTCTAATGAAAAACTGTTTTTT. It is translated as CSVPTGASNEKLFF.

The chain couples TRBV27 to TRBJ2-7; TRBD1 agrees at 7 bases. Trimming removed 6 bases from V and 4 bases from J; junction bases left unmatched: 9. CDR1 is MNHEY and CDR2 is SMNVEV in the germline V gene (reference sequence). CDR3 length: 14 residues. The CDR3 region is CASSVYRGRYEQYF. The CDR3, as DNA: TGTGCCAGCAGCGTTTACAGGGGTAGATACGAGCAGTACTTC.

The J gene is TRBJ2-2, the V gene TRBV10-2; 10 bases are shared with TRBD1. The CDR3 totals 14 residues. V gave up 6 bases and J gave up 4 bases; unmatched junction bases: 2. Germline loops: CDR1 WSHSY, CDR2 SAAADI. The DNA of the CDR3 is TGCGCCAGCAGCCGGGACAGGGGCACCGGGGAGCTGTTTTTT. Amino acid sequence: CASSRDRGTGELFF.

This sequence joins TRBV6-1 and TRBJ1-1; 9 bases align to TRBD1. Germline-derived CDR1 and CDR2 are MNHNS and SASEGT. V gave up 4 bases and J gave up 0 bases; unmatched junction bases: 6. The CDR3 has 16 amino acids. CDR3 DNA sequence: TGTGCCAGCAGTGGACAGGGGGGGTTCGTGAACACTGAAGCTTTCTTT. Its translation is CASSGQGGFVNTEAFF.

J is TRBJ1-5 and V is TRBV21-1; the DNA was not used to check the table's D call, TRBD1. TRBV21-1 is given as a pseudogene. The CDR3 runs 18 residues. CDR3 bases: TGTGCCACGAACCAAGAGACAGGGGTAATTTTTGGCAATCAGCCCCAGCATTTT. This codes for CATNQETGVIFGNQPQHF.